The clone carrying this T cell receptor (beta chain) was picked up many times. Its antigen is unidentified. Total RNA was extracted at no less than 6 micrograms per sample. Germline assignment: CDR1 LGHNA and CDR2 YNFKEQ. The CDR3 contains 15 residues. With 1 base removed from V and 5 bases from J, the gap between germline ends came to 14 bases. The data derive from a study of blood T cells in healthy people across ages. At the level of the study: Capturing about one barcoded beta molecule per two T cells was achieved by template switching.

PCR was performed a second time for 7 to 11 cycles using a sample-barcoded 5' primer and a J-beta primer mix. TCRdb passed the 5' RACE reads through MiXCR, listing each CDR3 protein once. The repertoire holds about 780,000 distinct CDR3 sequences, roughly 24% seen once, with around 2.9% in the top ten. General study results and limits: Per million T cells, the diversity of TCR beta decreased roughly linearly as age advanced. Both naive CD4+ cell counts and diversity were greater in long-lived donors than in aged donors.

The sample also formed part of further work on T cells of mothers and their children.

The clonotype comes from a boy younger than 18 in good health. The sequencing input was blood. The chain couples TRBV4-2 to TRBJ1-2; D not certain. The CDR3 nucleotides read TGTGCCAGCAGCCAAGCTTCGACGCAGGAGTATGGCTACACCTTC. Translation: CASSQASTQEYGYTF.